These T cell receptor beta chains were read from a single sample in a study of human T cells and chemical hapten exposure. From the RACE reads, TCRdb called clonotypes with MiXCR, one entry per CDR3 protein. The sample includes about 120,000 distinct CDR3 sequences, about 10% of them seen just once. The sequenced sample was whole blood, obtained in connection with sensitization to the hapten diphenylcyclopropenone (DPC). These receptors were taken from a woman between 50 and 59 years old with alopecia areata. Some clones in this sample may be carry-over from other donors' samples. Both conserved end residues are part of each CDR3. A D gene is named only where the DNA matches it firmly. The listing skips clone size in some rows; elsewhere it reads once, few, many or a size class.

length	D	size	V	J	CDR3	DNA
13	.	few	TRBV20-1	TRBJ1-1	CSARDGGRNEAFF	TGCAGTGCTAGAGACGGGGGACGGAATGAAGCTTTCTTT
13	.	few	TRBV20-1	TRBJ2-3	CSARVSSADTQYF	TGCAGTGCTAGGGTTAGCAGCGCAGATACGCAGTATTTT
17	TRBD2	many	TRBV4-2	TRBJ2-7	CASSPLELGGGGYEQYF	TGTGCCAGCAGCCCCCTTGAGTTGGGCGGGGGGGGCTACGAGCAGTACTTC
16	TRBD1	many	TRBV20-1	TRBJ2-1	CSATRGGQGIGNEQFF	TGCAGTGCCACGCGGGGTGGACAGGGAATTGGCAATGAGCAGTTCTTC
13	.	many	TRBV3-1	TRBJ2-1	CASSRAMSAEQFF	TGTGCCAGCAGCCGAGCCATGAGTGCTGAGCAGTTCTTC
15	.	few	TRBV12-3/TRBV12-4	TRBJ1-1	CASSLGRGANTEAFF	TGTGCCAGCAGTTTAGGGAGGGGAGCGAACACTGAAGCTTTCTTT
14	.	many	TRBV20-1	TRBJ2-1	CSASAGASYNEQFF	TGCAGTGCTAGCGCGGGGGCCTCCTACAATGAGCAGTTCTTC
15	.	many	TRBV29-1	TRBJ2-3	CSVEDRVRSTDTQYF	TGCAGCGTTGAAGATAGGGTACGAAGCACAGATACGCAGTATTTT
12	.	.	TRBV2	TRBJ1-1	CASSRDGWEAFF	TGTGCCAGCAGCCGGGACGGCTGGGAAGCTTTCTTT
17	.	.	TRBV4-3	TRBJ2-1	CASSQDQPGLGSGEQFF	TGCGCCAGCAGCCAAGATCAACCGGGATTGGGTTCTGGAGAGCAGTTCTTC
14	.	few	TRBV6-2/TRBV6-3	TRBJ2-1	CASSVRGNNNEQFF	TGTGCCAGCAGTGTCAGGGGAAACAACAATGAGCAGTTCTTC
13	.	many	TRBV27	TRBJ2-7	CASSLRGGGEQYF	TGTGCCAGCAGTTTGAGGGGGGGGGGCGAGCAGTACTTC
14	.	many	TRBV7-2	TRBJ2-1	CASSPGLLYNEQFF	TGTGCCAGCAGCCCGGGACTTCTGTACAATGAGCAGTTCTTC
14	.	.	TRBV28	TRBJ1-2	CASVPLLRGYGYTF	TGTGCCAGCGTCCCTCTCCTACGGGGTTATGGCTACACCTTC
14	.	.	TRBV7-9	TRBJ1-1	CASSLGRTDAEAFF	TGTGCCAGCAGCTTAGGCCGGACAGACGCTGAAGCTTTCTTT
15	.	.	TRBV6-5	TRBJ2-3	CASSYSTHGLLSQYF	TGTGCCAGCAGTTACTCGACACATGGCCTACTCTCGCAGTATTTT
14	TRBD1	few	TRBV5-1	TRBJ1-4	CASSRDSSNEKLFF	TGCGCCAGCAGCCGGGACAGCTCTAATGAAAAACTGTTTTTT
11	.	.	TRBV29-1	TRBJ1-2	CSVDGRDGYTF	TGCAGCGTTGATGGCAGGGATGGCTACACCTTC
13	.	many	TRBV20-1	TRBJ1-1	CSARWSGDTEAFF	TGCAGTGCTAGGTGGTCGGGGGACACTGAAGCTTTCTTT
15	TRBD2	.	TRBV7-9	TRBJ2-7	CASSYPGLAPYEQYF	TGTGCCAGCAGTTACCCGGGACTAGCTCCCTACGAGCAGTACTTC
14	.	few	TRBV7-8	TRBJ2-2	CASTLQSGTGELFF	TGTGCCAGCACCCTACAGAGCGGGACCGGGGAGCTGTTTTTT
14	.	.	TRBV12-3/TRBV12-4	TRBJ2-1	CASNTGTVYNEQFF	TGTGCCAGCAATACCGGGACGGTCTACAATGAGCAGTTCTTC
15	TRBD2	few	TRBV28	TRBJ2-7	CASSFSGRETYEQYF	TGTGCCAGCAGTTTTAGCGGGAGAGAGACCTACGAGCAGTACTTC
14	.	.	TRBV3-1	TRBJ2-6	CASSQGGGANVLTF	TGTGCCAGCAGCCAAGGAGGAGGGGCCAACGTCCTGACTTTC
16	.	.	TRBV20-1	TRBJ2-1	CSARRPGGGARNEQFF	TGCAGTGCTAGAAGGCCGGGTGGGGGAGCTCGGAATGAGCAGTTCTTC
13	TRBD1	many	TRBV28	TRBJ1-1	CASSGGTGGSAFF	TGTGCCAGCAGCGGGGGGACAGGGGGCTCAGCTTTCTTT
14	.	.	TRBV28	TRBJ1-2	CASTPVLAGYGYTF	TGTGCCAGCACCCCGGTCCTAGCTGGCTATGGCTACACCTTC
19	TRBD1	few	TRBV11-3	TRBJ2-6	CASSLYGTGGSSGANVLTF	TGTGCCAGCAGCTTGTATGGGACAGGGGGGAGCTCTGGGGCCAACGTCCTGACTTTC
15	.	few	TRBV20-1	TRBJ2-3	CSARVTAAGSNTQYF	TGCAGTGCTAGAGTAACAGCGGCGGGGTCAAATACGCAGTATTTT
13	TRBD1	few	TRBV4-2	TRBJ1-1	CASRGGQGPEAFF	TGTGCCAGCAGGGGTGGACAGGGACCTGAAGCTTTCTTT
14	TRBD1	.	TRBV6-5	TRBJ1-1	CASSPGTGWTEAFF	TGTGCCAGCAGTCCCGGGACAGGGTGGACTGAAGCTTTCTTT
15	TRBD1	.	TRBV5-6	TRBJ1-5	CASSFGRGVSQPQHF	TGTGCCAGCAGCTTCGGCAGGGGGGTATCTCAGCCCCAGCATTTT
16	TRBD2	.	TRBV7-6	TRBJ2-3	CASTLLAGEGPDTQYF	TGTGCCAGCACTCTTTTAGCGGGAGAAGGGCCAGATACGCAGTATTTT
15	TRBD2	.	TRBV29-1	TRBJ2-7	CSVRSGGFGSYEQYF	TGCAGCGTTCGAAGCGGGGGGTTTGGGTCCTACGAGCAGTACTTC
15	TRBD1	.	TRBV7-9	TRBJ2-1	CASSTGTGGLNEQFF	TGTGCCAGCAGCACCGGGACAGGGGGATTGAATGAGCAGTTCTTC
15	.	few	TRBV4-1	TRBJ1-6	CASSQDLSRNSPLHF	TGCGCCAGCAGCCAAGATCTCTCCCGGAATTCACCCCTCCACTTT
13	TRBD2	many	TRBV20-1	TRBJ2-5	CSARIARGETQYF	TGCAGTGCTAGAATAGCGCGGGGGGAGACCCAGTACTTC
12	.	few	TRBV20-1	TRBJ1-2	CSARVNEVGYTF	TGCAGTGCTAGGGTCAATGAGGTTGGCTACACCTTC
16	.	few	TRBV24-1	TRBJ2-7	CATSDRTGAQIYEQYF	TGTGCCACCAGTGACAGAACAGGCGCCCAAATCTACGAGCAGTACTTC
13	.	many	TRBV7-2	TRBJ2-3	CASSLGGTDTQYF	TGTGCCAGCAGCTTAGGCGGGACAGATACGCAGTATTTT